Following are 24 T cell receptor beta chains from one sample sequenced in a study of shared clonotypes between healthy human individuals. TCRdb's copy holds only in-frame clones and misses some; the assay was immunoSEQ multiplex PCR. The sample contains some 1.5 million clones, roughly 96% of which appear only once. Sequencing used naive CD4+ T cells sorted from blood. Stated subset: CD45RA+ positively selected. The receptors here all came from a man aged 30 to 39 in good health.

The rearrangement uses TRBV7-9 and TRBJ1-2; D unresolved. The V and J ends lost 0 bases and 11 bases respectively, with 22 bases between them. This CDR3 contains 16 residues. Germline CDR1 reads SEHNR; CDR2 reads FQNEAQ (reference sequence). In DNA form, the CDR3 reads TGTGCCAGCAGCTTAGCGCTTGAATCCCGATCTTACCAATACACCTTC. Translation gives CASSLALESRSYQYTF.

In its sample, this clone was seen once. Additional DNA sequences in this sample encode the identical CDR3. The chain carries TRBV28 and TRBJ2-7; 7 bases agree with TRBD1. The V and J ends lost 3 bases and 3 bases, in that order; junction bases with no gene match: 5. Germline-derived CDR1 and CDR2 are MDHEN and SYDVKM. CDR3 size: 14 residues. The CDR3 loop reads CASSLLTGDYEQYF. Here the CDR3 DNA reads TGTGCCAGCAGTTTGCTCACAGGGGACTACGAGCAGTACTTC. The full variable domain, completed using reference TRBV28 and TRBJ2-7, is DVKVTQSSRYLVKRTGEKVFLECVQDMDHENMFWYRQDPGLGLRLIYFSYDVKMKEKGDIPEGYSVSREKKERFSLILESASTNQTSMYLCASSLLTGDYEQYFGPGTRLTVT.

The chain carries TRBV5-1 and TRBJ2-7; a possible D gene is TRBD1 (6 bases). Trimming shortened V by 4 bases and J by 8 bases, and 22 bases separated the two germline ends. CDR3 size: 15 residues. The germline V gene has CDR1 SGHRS and CDR2 YFSETQ. The CDR3 loop is CASSPEPGHDKKQYF. In DNA, the CDR3 is TGCGCCAGCAGCCCTGAACCGGGACATGACAAAAAGCAGTACTTC.

A single count supports this clone. J is TRBJ2-1 and V is TRBV5-1, with TRBD1 identical over 9 bases. The germline V gene has CDR1 SGHRS and CDR2 YFSETQ. The J segment lost 8 bases and the V segment lost 0 bases, leaving 3 bases of the junction unmatched. CDR3 size: 14 residues. The CDR3 nucleotides are TGCGCCAGCAGCTTGGTACAGGGGGCCGATGAGCAGTTCTTC. It specifies CASSLVQGADEQFF.

This sequence joins TRBV19 and TRBJ1-1, with D unresolved. The V and J ends lost 7 bases and 1 base respectively, with 16 bases between them. Germline V lookup: CDR1 LNHDA, CDR2 SQIVND (reference sequence). This CDR3 has 15 residues. Written as DNA, the CDR3 is TGTGCCAGTAAGGTTAAGGCCCGGGGGAACACTGAAGCTTTCTTT. It encodes CASKVKARGNTEAFF.

The genes are TRBV7-2 and TRBJ2-1, with 11 bases that match TRBD2. V shed 5 bases, J shed 15 bases, and the junction held 6 bases outside the gene matches. Germline assignment: CDR1 SGHTA and CDR2 FQGNSA. The CDR3 runs to 12 residues. In DNA form, the CDR3 reads TGTGCCAGCAGCCCTATAGCGGGAGGGGGGTTCTTC. This gives the protein CASSPIAGGGFF.

This chain connects TRBV28 to TRBJ2-7, with 7 bases aligning to TRBD1. This CDR3 is built from 14 residues. V shed 5 bases, J shed 3 bases, and the junction held 7 bases outside the gene matches. The germline V gene has CDR1 MDHEN and CDR2 SYDVKM. In nucleotides, the CDR3 is TGTGCCAGCAGTCCCCCGGGACAGTTCTACGAGCAGTACTTC. This gives the protein CASSPPGQFYEQYF.

For this clone: This same CDR3 is encoded by further DNA sequences in the sample. The chain links TRBV9 to TRBJ2-5; D possibly corresponds to TRBD1 (5 bases). This CDR3 has 12 residues. Germline V lookup: CDR1 SGDLS, CDR2 YYNGEE. V gave up 1 base and J gave up 4 bases, with 5 bases separating them. CDR3 sequence reads: CASSVRGETQYF. The CDR3 DNA sequence: TGTGCCAGCAGCGTAAGGGGAGAGACCCAGTACTTC. Variable domain in full (rest from reference TRBV9 and TRBJ2-5): DSGVTQTPKHLITATGQRVTLRCSPRSGDLSVYWYQQSLDQGLQFLIQYYNGEERAKGNILERFSAQQFPDLHSELNLSSLELGDSALYFCASSVRGETQYFGPGTRLLVL.

The chain employs TRBV4-1 and TRBJ2-1, with TRBD1 identical over 8 bases. The V segment lost 0 bases and the J segment 7 bases; nucleotides outside the gene matches: 8. This CDR3 is 16 amino acids long. Germline loops: CDR1 MGHRA, CDR2 YSYEKL. CDR3 loop: CASSQEGTGGGNEQFF. Here the CDR3 DNA reads TGCGCCAGCAGCCAAGAAGGGACAGGCGGAGGGAATGAGCAGTTCTTC.

This chain connects TRBV5-1 to TRBJ2-3; D not resolved. This CDR3 has 16 residues. The V gene lost 0 bases and the J gene lost 0 bases, with 11 bases spanning the gap. Germline V gives CDR1 SGHRS, CDR2 YFSETQ. The DNA of the CDR3 is TGCGCCAGCAGCTTGGCCGTGGCAGCTAGCACAGATACGCAGTATTTT. Its translation: CASSLAVAASTDTQYF.

DNA for the CDR3: TGTGCCAGCAGCCCAGTCACAGGGAGGGGGAAATACAATGAGCAGTTCTTC. This translates into CASSPVTGRGKYNEQFF. This chain uses TRBV14 with TRBJ2-1, with D tentatively TRBD2 (7 bases). The CDR3 runs 17 residues. Trimming left V 4 bases short and J 4 bases short, with 20 bases between. The germline CDR1 and CDR2 sequences are SGHDN and FVKESK.

V is TRBV10-1 and J is TRBJ2-7; 8 bases align to TRBD1. With 5 bases clipped from V and 3 bases from J, the junction kept 3 bases outside the gene matches. This CDR3 comprises 13 residues. Germline values: CDR1 WNHNN, CDR2 SYGVQD (reference sequence). Here the CDR3 reads CASSRGQGYEQYF. The DNA of the CDR3 is TGCGCCAGCAGTAGAGGACAGGGCTACGAGCAGTACTTC.

This chain links TRBV4-1 with TRBJ1-1; D not resolved. The CDR3 extends over 15 amino acids. Between the trimmed V and J ends, which lost 3 bases and 0 bases, there was a span of 11 bases. Looked up from germline, CDR1 is MGHRA and CDR2 is YSYEKL. The CDR3 loop is CASSHPGVVNTEAFF. The CDR3 DNA is TGCGCCAGCAGCCACCCAGGCGTCGTGAACACTGAAGCTTTCTTT.

V is TRBV5-5 and J is TRBJ2-1; 8 bases agree with TRBD2. Per germline, CDR1 SGHKS and CDR2 YYEKEE (reference sequence). The trim removed 4 bases at V and 9 bases at J, leaving 15 bases unmatched. The CDR3 totals 16 residues. In DNA form, the CDR3 reads TGTGCCAGCAGCGCAGAAGGTGGGACTAGAGGTACTGAGCAGTTCTTC. It yields the protein CASSAEGGTRGTEQFF.

V is TRBV5-1 and J is TRBJ1-1; unclear D gene. Germline CDR1 is SGHRS and CDR2 is YFSETQ. The ends were cut back, 4 bases at V and 3 bases at J, with 13 bases in the middle. This CDR3 is built from 14 residues. CDR3 nucleotides: TGCGCCAGCAGCCTAGGAATTAGGGACACTGAAGCTTTCTTT. Translating it yields CASSLGIRDTEAFF.

A remark on this clone: This same CDR3 is encoded by further DNA sequences in the sample. The CDR3 DNA reads TGTGCCAGCAGTGACAGGGTGGGGACTGAAGCTTTCTTT. This gives the protein CASSDRVGTEAFF. The chain carries TRBV6-4 and TRBJ1-1; D uncertain. Deletions cut 2 bases from V and 5 bases from J, with 9 bases between. The germline V gene encodes CDR1 MRHNA and CDR2 SNTAGT. This CDR3 is 13 amino acids long.

The J gene is TRBJ1-1, the V gene TRBV7-8; TRBD1 aligns across 8 bases. The CDR3 contains 14 residues. The V gene's germline CDR1 is SGHVS and CDR2 FQNEAQ. J lost 3 bases, V lost 2 bases, and 2 bases had no gene match. For the CDR3, the DNA is TGTGCCAGCAGCTTAATGACAGGGGACACTGAAGCTTTCTTT. This translates into CASSLMTGDTEAFF. Filled out from reference TRBV7-8 and TRBJ1-1, the complete variable domain reads GAGVSQSPRYKVAKRGQDVALRCDPISGHVSLFWYQQALGQGPEFLTYFQNEAQLDKSGLPSDRFFAERPEGSVSTLKIQRTQQEDSAVYLCASSLMTGDTEAFFGQGTRLTVV.

This rearrangement joins TRBV9 to TRBJ2-6; D remains unclear. Deletions cut 1 base from V and 3 bases from J, with 17 bases between. Looked up from germline, CDR1 is SGDLS and CDR2 is YYNGEE. The CDR3 is 18 residues long. Written as DNA, the CDR3 is TGTGCCAGCAGCGTATCTGTATTATCGGCCGGTGGGGCCAACGTCCTGACTTTC. Translated, it gives CASSVSVLSAGGANVLTF.

In its sample, this clone was seen a few times. The chain uses TRBV28 and TRBJ2-3; no firm D call. Germline V gene lookup returns CDR1 MDHEN and CDR2 SYDVKM. V lost 8 bases and J 6 bases, leaving 9 bases between the germline ends. This CDR3 has 11 amino acids. CDR3 DNA: TGTGCCAGCTCTGTCGCGGATACGCAGTATTTT. Its translation is CASSVADTQYF.

The rearrangement uses TRBV5-1 and TRBJ2-1, with 8 bases that match TRBD1. The CDR3 spans 13 residues. Per the germline V gene, CDR1 is SGHRS and CDR2 is YFSETQ. V trimming: 5 bases; J trimming: 7 bases; junction bases outside the gene matches: 5. This CDR3 is CASRDREWNEQFF. The CDR3 DNA sequence: TGCGCCAGCAGGGACAGGGAATGGAATGAGCAGTTCTTC.

The rearrangement joins TRBV2 to TRBJ2-7; D call uncertain. V lost 5 bases and J lost 6, with 14 bases in between. CDR1 is SNHLY, CDR2 FYNNEI, per germline. The CDR3 is 13 amino acids. The CDR3 spells CASSITSSGEQYF. The CDR3 nucleotides are TGTGCCAGCAGTATAACAAGCTCGGGCGAGCAGTACTTC.

The V call is TRBV27, the J call TRBJ2-7; 12 bases line up with TRBD2. The CDR3 runs to 18 residues. In germline, CDR1 is MNHEY, CDR2 SMNVEV (reference sequence). The ends lost 6 bases at V and 6 bases at J; junction bases unmatched: 18. The CDR3 region has the DNA TGTGCCAGCAGCCTTAGGGTGGACAGGACTAGCGGGATTCGCGAGCAGTACTTC. It specifies CASSLRVDRTSGIREQYF.

With respect to this clone: Different DNA sequences within this sample yield the same CDR3. The genes are TRBV7-2 and TRBJ1-2, with unresolved D. Germline CDR1 SGHTA, CDR2 FQGNSA. Trimming removed 0 bases at V and 5 bases at J, with 4 bases between. The CDR3 is 12 amino acids. CDR3 sequence (DNA): TGTGCCAGCAGCTTAGCGGGTTATGGCTACACCTTC. Amino acid sequence: CASSLAGYGYTF.

This chain connects TRBV6-4 to TRBJ2-2; tentative D call: TRBD2 (6 bases). Germline loops: CDR1 MRHNA, CDR2 SNTAGT. The CDR3 is 16 amino acids. V lost 4 bases and J lost 1, with 13 bases in between. This CDR3 is CASSGEGTLNTGELFF. The CDR3 DNA follows: TGTGCCAGCAGTGGGGAAGGGACTCTGAACACCGGGGAGCTGTTTTTT.